Shown below are 14 T cell receptor beta chains from a single sample sequenced in a study of cytomegalovirus exposure and HLA in healthy donors. Primers: 60 Vbeta forward and 13 Jbeta reverse. Assay: immunoSEQ multiplex PCR; the TCRdb copy retains only in-frame clones and omits some. The table has around 94,000 clones, approximately 77% seen once. The sequenced material came from PBMCs. These TCRs come from a woman aged 40 to 50 in good health and CMV-seronegative.

This clone has only one observation. The V call is TRBV28, the J call TRBJ1-4, with 7 bases matching TRBD1. Germline V gives CDR1 MDHEN, CDR2 SYDVKM. After removal of 6 bases from V and 0 bases from J, the junction contained 7 bases not matched to a gene. The CDR3 totals 16 residues. The CDR3 sequence: CASRTGQRTTNEKLFF. CDR3 nucleotides: TGTGCCAGCAGGACAGGGCAGAGGACAACTAATGAAAAACTGTTTTTT.

The rearrangement links TRBV7-9 to TRBJ2-1; 8 positions agree with TRBD2. Germline V gene sequence: CDR1 SEHNR, CDR2 FQNEAQ (reference sequence). The CDR3 extends over 18 amino acids. Trimming at V came to 5 bases and at J to 12 bases, leaving 24 bases not matched to a gene. The CDR3 protein is CASSPGVFRGGSHTRQFF. Written as DNA, the CDR3 is TGTGCCAGCAGCCCGGGGGTTTTCCGGGGGGGTAGCCATACGCGGCAGTTCTTC.

The V gene is TRBV7-9, the J gene TRBJ1-6; TRBD1 might be the D (5 bases). This CDR3 contains 13 residues. CDR1 is SEHNR and CDR2 is FQNEAQ in the germline V gene (reference sequence). V shed 6 bases and J shed 3 bases, with 6 bases lying between them. The CDR3 region has the DNA TGTGCCAGCAGGGGGGGCTATAATTCACCCCTCCACTTT. Its protein product is CASRGGYNSPLHF.

The chain uses TRBV5-1 and TRBJ2-3, with a weak D call TRBD2 (5 bases). V was clipped by 3 bases and J by 6 bases, with 14 bases between them. CDR3 length: 14 residues. Germline lookup yields CDR1 SGHRS and CDR2 YFSETQ. The DNA of the CDR3 is TGCGCCAGCAGCTCAGGACTGACCGGGGATACGCAGTATTTT. This sequence encodes CASSSGLTGDTQYF.

The V and J genes are TRBV5-1 and TRBJ2-3; 12 nucleotides align to TRBD1. J gave up 5 bases and V 10 bases, and 14 bases lay outside the gene matches. Germline CDR1 is SGHRS and CDR2 is YFSETQ. The CDR3 length is 16 residues. DNA for the CDR3: TGCGCCTCTAGTGTCGGGGGGACAGGGGGCAGAGATACGCAGTATTTT. Translation gives CASSVGGTGGRDTQYF. The whole variable domain, filled in from reference TRBV5-1 and TRBJ2-3, reads KAGVTQTPRYLIKTRGQQVTLSCSPISGHRSVSWYQQTPGQGLQFLFEYFSETQRNKGNFPGRFSGRQFSNSRSEMNVSTLELGDSALYLCASSVGGTGGRDTQYFGPGTRLTVL.

The J gene is TRBJ2-3, the V gene TRBV6-1, with TRBD1 identical over 7 bases. This CDR3 has 14 residues. Trimming at V came to 10 bases and at J to 5 bases, leaving 12 bases not matched to a gene. Germline CDR1 is MNHNS and CDR2 is SASEGT. The CDR3 bases are TGTGCCACCATGGGGGCACAGGGGTTAGATACGCAGTATTTT. Amino acid sequence: CATMGAQGLDTQYF.

The chain is built from TRBV2 and TRBJ1-4, with TRBD1 as a possible D gene (6 bases). V was cut by 8 bases and J by 0 bases, with 13 bases left in between. The CDR3 runs to 15 residues. Germline loops: CDR1 SNHLY, CDR2 FYNNEI. The chain's CDR3 is CASQSQGATNEKLFF. DNA of the CDR3: TGTGCCAGCCAATCACAGGGCGCAACTAATGAAAAACTGTTTTTT.

This clone was picked up one time. J is TRBJ1-6 and V is TRBV30; D remains unclear. This CDR3 region has 15 residues. Germline loops: CDR1 GTSNPN, CDR2 SVGIG (reference sequence). V was trimmed by 1 base and J by 5 bases, leaving 12 bases between them. CDR3 nucleotide sequence: TGTGCCTGGAGTGGACAAGGCTCGGATAATTCACCCCTCCACTTT. Its translation is CAWSGQGSDNSPLHF.

The chain links TRBV5-1 to TRBJ2-5; 8 positions agree with TRBD2. From germline, CDR1 is SGHRS and CDR2 YFSETQ. The CDR3 extends over 17 amino acids. V gave up 0 bases and J gave up 3 bases; unmatched junction bases: 10. The CDR3 coding sequence is TGCGCCAGCAGCTTGGTGGGATCCGGGACTAGGGAAGAGACCCAGTACTTC. Translating gives CASSLVGSGTREETQYF. The variable domain in full, completed from reference TRBV5-1 and TRBJ2-5, reads KAGVTQTPRYLIKTRGQQVTLSCSPISGHRSVSWYQQTPGQGLQFLFEYFSETQRNKGNFPGRFSGRQFSNSRSEMNVSTLELGDSALYLCASSLVGSGTREETQYFGPGTRLLVL.

The rearrangement uses TRBV6-5 and TRBJ1-3; TRBD1 might be the D (6 bases). This CDR3 has 14 residues. CDR1 is MNHEY, CDR2 SVGAGI, per germline. With 6 bases removed from V and 2 bases from J, the gap between germline ends came to 11 bases. DNA for the CDR3: TGTGCCAGCAGACCCGGGACACCTGGAAACACCATATATTTT. It specifies CASRPGTPGNTIYF.

The CDR3 region has the DNA TGTGCCAGTCTTCCACAGGGGGCCCGGTATGGCTACACCTTC. Translated: CASLPQGARYGYTF. The V call is TRBV6-6, the J call TRBJ1-2, with TRBD1 matching over 9 bases. The CDR3 consists of 14 residues. CDR1 and CDR2 (germline): MNHNY, SVGAGI (reference sequence). V was pared by 9 bases and J by 5 bases, with 10 bases of the junction left unmatched.

The chain has TRBV7-9 and TRBJ1-2; tentatively, D is TRBD1 (6 bases). The CDR3 extends over 17 amino acids. Per the germline V gene, CDR1 is SEHNR and CDR2 is FQNEAQ (reference sequence). Trimming took off 1 base at V and 4 bases at J, with 19 bases between the two ends. CDR3 DNA: TGTGCCAGCAGCTTAGGGCAGGGGAAGGCCAAGGGCTATGGCTACACCTTC. Amino acids: CASSLGQGKAKGYGYTF.

The chain carries TRBV6-1 and TRBJ2-3; 8 bases agree with TRBD1. The germline gives CDR1 MNHNS, CDR2 SASEGT. V lost 1 base and J lost 5; bases outside the gene matches: 8. The CDR3 contains 16 residues. CDR3 in amino acids: CASSEEARGLGDTQYF. The CDR3 DNA is TGTGCCAGCAGTGAAGAGGCCAGGGGGCTTGGAGATACGCAGTATTTT.

Only a few counts were recorded for this clone. The chain is built from TRBV5-5 and TRBJ1-3; D unclear. CDR3 length: 17 amino acids. The V and J ends lost 2 bases and 4 bases respectively, with 19 bases between them. Germline V lookup: CDR1 SGHKS, CDR2 YYEKEE (reference sequence). The CDR3 DNA reads TGTGCCAGCAGCTTCAGCACAGCCGCTTACTCGGGAAACACCATATATTTT. As protein: CASSFSTAAYSGNTIYF.